This is a list of T cell receptor beta chains from one sample in a study of immune evolution from preneoplasia to lung adenocarcinoma. Using immunoSEQ multiplex PCR, the repertoire was profiled, and TCRdb retains in-frame clones only, with some absent. The sample contains about 10,000 clones, about 78% of which appear only once. What was sequenced was FFPE minimally invasive lung adenocarcinoma tissue. The receptors originated from a person aged 55 to 79 with lung adenocarcinoma. The CDR3 runs from the conserved cysteine through the conserved F or W. Size is omitted from some rows. Given values are once, few, many or a class for expanded clones.

CDR3 protein: CAWRDKQGGNTEAFF; J gene: TRBJ1-1; clone size: NA; V gene: TRBV30
CDR3 protein: CASRPVGSPLHF; J gene: TRBJ1-6; clone size: NA; V gene: TRBV6-6
CDR3 protein: CASSLTNHPGQVSGYTF; J gene: TRBJ1-2; clone size: NA; V gene: TRBV7-3
CDR3 protein: CASSPGPLQQYNEQFF; J gene: TRBJ2-1; clone size: NA; V gene: TRBV14
CDR3 protein: CASSYVFGRETQYF; J gene: TRBJ2-5; clone size: NA; V gene: TRBV7-9
CDR3 protein: CASSQGSAGVDYGYTF; J gene: TRBJ1-2; clone size: NA; V gene: TRBV7-2
CDR3 protein: CASSYLPKGYEQYF; J gene: TRBJ2-7; clone size: NA; V gene: TRBV6-5
CDR3 protein: CASSPSGGFGGSEQFF; J gene: TRBJ2-1; clone size: NA; V gene: TRBV18
CDR3 protein: CASSPLIPGGAGEHF; J gene: TRBJ1-5; clone size: NA; V gene: TRBV19
CDR3 protein: CASSSKQGSYEQYF; J gene: TRBJ2-7; clone size: NA; V gene: TRBV7-2
CDR3 protein: CATSTPATYNEQFF; J gene: TRBJ2-1; clone size: NA; V gene: TRBV15
CDR3 protein: CASSQDPSHPAKNIQYF; J gene: TRBJ2-4; clone size: NA; V gene: TRBV4-3
CDR3 protein: CASSLVAGERGTEAFF; J gene: TRBJ1-1; clone size: NA; V gene: TRBV7-3
CDR3 protein: CASSQDYGKVTEAFF; J gene: TRBJ1-1; clone size: few; V gene: TRBV4-1
CDR3 protein: CASSPSAGGNNQPQHF; J gene: TRBJ1-5; clone size: NA; V gene: TRBV18
CDR3 protein: CASSLETRETQYF; J gene: TRBJ2-5; clone size: NA; V gene: TRBV11-2